This T cell receptor beta chain comes out of a study of blood T cell repertoires in COVID-19. Across the whole study: From the United States, Italy and Spain came samples of acute and convalescent COVID-19. PBMCs, B-cell-depleted T cells, or T cells provided the cDNA or gDNA that made up the material.

Original handling: Amplifying reference gene primers gave estimates of nucleated cell counts. Generated by immunoSEQ multiplex PCR, the TCRdb table keeps only in-frame clones and is missing some. That table supplies the V and J calls and clone size; D and trimming were determined from the DNA. The sample lists over 400,000 clones, 70% to 90% occurring once. CDR1 and CDR2 from the germline V gene are LGHDT and YNNKEL (reference sequence). J gave up 3 bases and V 3 bases, and 6 bases lay outside the gene matches. The CDR3 has 15 amino acids. In its sample, this clone was seen once. This TCR came from a human donor in a cohort sampled during active COVID-19. Sequenced input: peripheral blood. The chain has TRBV3-1 (or the pseudogene TRBV3-2) and TRBJ2-5; 8 bases fit TRBD2. CDR3 coding DNA: TGTGCCAGCAGCCACCCCCAGCGGGGGAAAGAGACCCAGTACTTC. This encodes CASSHPQRGKETQYF.